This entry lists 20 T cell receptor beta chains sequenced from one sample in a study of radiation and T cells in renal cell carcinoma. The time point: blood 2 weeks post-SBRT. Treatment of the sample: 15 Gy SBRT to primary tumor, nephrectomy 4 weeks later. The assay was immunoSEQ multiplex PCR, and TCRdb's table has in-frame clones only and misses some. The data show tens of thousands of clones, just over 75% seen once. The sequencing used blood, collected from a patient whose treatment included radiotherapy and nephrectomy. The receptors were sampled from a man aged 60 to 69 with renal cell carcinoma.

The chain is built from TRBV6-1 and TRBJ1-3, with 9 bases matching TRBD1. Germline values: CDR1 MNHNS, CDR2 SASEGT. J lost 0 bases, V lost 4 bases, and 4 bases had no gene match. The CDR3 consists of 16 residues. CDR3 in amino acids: CASSVTGGHSGNTIYF. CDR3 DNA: TGTGCCAGCAGTGTCACAGGGGGCCACTCTGGAAACACCATATATTTT.

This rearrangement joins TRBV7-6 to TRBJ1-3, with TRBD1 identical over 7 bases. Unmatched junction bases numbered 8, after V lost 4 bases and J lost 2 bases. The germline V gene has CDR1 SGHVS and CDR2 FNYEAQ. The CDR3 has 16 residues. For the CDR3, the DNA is TGTGCCAGCAGCTATTTGGGACAGCTGGCTGGAAACACCATATATTTT. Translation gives CASSYLGQLAGNTIYF.

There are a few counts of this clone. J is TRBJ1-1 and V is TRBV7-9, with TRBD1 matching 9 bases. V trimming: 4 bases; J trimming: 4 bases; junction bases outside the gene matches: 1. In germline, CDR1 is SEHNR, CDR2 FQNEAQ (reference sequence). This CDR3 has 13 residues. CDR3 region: CASSSDRGTEAFF. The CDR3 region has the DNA TGTGCCAGCAGCTCGGACAGGGGCACTGAAGCTTTCTTT. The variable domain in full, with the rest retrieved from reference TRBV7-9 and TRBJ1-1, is DTGVSQNPRHKITKRGQNVTFRCDPISEHNRLYWYRQTLGQGPEFLTYFQNEAQLEKSRLLSDRFSAERPKGSFSTLEIQRTEQGDSAMYLCASSSDRGTEAFFGQGTRLTVV.

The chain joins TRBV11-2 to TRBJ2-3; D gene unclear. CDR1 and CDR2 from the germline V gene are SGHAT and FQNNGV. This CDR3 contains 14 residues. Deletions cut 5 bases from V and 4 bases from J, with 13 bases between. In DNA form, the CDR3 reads TGTGCCAGCAGCGAGGTTGGGCTTGCAGATACGCAGTATTTT. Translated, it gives CASSEVGLADTQYF.

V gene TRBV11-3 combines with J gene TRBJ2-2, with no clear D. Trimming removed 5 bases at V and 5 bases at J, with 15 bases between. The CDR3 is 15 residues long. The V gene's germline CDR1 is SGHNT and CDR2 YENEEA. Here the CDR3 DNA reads TGTGCCAGCAGCAGTTCCAGTGTTGGTACCGGGGAGCTGTTTTTT. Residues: CASSSSSVGTGELFF. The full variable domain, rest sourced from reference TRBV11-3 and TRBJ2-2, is EAGVVQSPRYKIIEKKQPVAFWCNPISGHNTLYWYLQNLGQGPELLIRYENEEAVDDSQLPKDRFSAERLKGVDSTLKIQPAELGDSAVYLCASSSSSVGTGELFFGEGSRLTVL.

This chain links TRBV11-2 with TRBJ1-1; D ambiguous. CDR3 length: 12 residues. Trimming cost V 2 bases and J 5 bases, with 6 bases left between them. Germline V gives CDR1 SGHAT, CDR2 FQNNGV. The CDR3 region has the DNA TGTGCCAGCAGCTTAAGAGGGACTGAAGCTTTCTTT. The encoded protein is CASSLRGTEAFF. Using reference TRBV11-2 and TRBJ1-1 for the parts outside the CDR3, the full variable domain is EAGVAQSPRYKIIEKRQSVAFWCNPISGHATLYWYQQILGQGPKLLIQFQNNGVVDDSQLPKDRFSAERLKGVDSTLKIQPAKLEDSAVYLCASSLRGTEAFFGQGTRLTVV.

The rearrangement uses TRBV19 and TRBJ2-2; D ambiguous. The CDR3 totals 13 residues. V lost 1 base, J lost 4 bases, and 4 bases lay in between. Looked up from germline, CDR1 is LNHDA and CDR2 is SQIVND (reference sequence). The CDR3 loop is CASSIVVTGELFF. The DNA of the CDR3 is TGTGCCAGTAGTATAGTAGTCACCGGGGAGCTGTTTTTT.

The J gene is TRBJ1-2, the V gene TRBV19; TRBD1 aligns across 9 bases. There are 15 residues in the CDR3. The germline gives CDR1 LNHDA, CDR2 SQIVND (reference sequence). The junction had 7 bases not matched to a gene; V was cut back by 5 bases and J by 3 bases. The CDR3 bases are TGTGCCAGTAGTTACCCAGGACAGGGGCACTATGGCTACACCTTC. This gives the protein CASSYPGQGHYGYTF.

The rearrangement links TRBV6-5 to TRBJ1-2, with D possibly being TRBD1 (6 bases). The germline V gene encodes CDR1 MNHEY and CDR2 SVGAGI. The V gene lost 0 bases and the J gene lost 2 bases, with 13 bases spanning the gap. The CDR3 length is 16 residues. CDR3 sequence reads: CASSYSTGDLNYGYTF. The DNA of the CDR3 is TGTGCCAGCAGTTACTCGACAGGAGACTTAAACTATGGCTACACCTTC.

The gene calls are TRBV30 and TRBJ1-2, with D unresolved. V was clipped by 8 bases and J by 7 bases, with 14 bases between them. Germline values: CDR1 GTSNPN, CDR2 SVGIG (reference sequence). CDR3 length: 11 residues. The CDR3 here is CAQLGPRGYTF. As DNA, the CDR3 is TGTGCCCAACTCGGCCCGCGTGGCTACACCTTC.

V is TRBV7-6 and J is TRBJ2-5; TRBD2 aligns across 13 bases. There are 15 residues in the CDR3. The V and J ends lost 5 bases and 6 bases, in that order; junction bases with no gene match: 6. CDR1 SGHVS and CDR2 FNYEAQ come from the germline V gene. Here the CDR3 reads CASSQPTSGGKTQYF. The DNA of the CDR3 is TGTGCCAGCAGCCAACCGACTAGCGGGGGGAAGACCCAGTACTTC.

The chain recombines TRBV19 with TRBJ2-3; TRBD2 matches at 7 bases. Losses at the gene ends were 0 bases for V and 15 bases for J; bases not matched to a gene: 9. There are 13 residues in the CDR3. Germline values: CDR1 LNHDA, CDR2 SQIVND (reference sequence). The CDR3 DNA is TGTGCCAGTAGTATAGATCGGAGCGGGGCATCTTATTTT. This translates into CASSIDRSGASYF.

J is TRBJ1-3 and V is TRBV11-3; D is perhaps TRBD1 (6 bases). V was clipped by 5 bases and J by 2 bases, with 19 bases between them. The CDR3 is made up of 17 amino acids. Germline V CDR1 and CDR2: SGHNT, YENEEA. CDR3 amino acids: CASSLRGSTVAGNTIYF. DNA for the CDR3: TGTGCCAGCAGCCTGAGGGGGTCGACGGTAGCTGGAAACACCATATATTTT.

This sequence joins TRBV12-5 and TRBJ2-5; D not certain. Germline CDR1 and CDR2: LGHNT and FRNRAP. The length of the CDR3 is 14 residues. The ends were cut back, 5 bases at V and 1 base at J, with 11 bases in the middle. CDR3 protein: CASGPPYSQETQYF. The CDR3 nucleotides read TGTGCTAGTGGTCCCCCGTACAGCCAAGAGACCCAGTACTTC.

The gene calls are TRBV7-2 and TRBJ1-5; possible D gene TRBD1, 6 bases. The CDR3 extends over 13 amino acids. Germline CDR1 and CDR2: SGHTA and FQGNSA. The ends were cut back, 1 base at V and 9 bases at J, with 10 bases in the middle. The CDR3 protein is CASSLEQGLPQHF. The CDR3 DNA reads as TGTGCCAGCAGCTTAGAACAGGGCCTGCCCCAGCATTTT.

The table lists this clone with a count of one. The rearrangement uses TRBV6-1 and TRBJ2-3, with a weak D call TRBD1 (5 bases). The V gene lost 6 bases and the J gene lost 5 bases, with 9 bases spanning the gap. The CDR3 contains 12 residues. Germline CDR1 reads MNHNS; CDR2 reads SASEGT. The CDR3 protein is CASRAQGDTQYF. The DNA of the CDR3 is TGTGCCAGCAGGGCCCAGGGAGATACGCAGTATTTT.

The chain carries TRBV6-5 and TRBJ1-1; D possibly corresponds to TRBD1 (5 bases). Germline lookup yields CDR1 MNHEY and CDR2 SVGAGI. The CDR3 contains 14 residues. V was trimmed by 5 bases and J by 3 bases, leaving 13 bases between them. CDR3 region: CASSVPGGDTEAFF. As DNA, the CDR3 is TGTGCCAGCAGTGTCCCGGGAGGGGACACTGAAGCTTTCTTT.

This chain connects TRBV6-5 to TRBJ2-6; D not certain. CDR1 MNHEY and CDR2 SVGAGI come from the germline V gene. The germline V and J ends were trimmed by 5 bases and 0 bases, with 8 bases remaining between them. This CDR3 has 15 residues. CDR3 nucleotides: TGTGCCAGCAGTCTATCTCGCTCTGGGGCCAACGTCCTGACTTTC. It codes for CASSLSRSGANVLTF.

CDR3 sequence (DNA): TGCAGCGTTGGGACAGGGGGGGATGGCTACACCTTC. It is translated as CSVGTGGDGYTF. V usage is TRBV29-1 and J usage is TRBJ1-2; 10 bases are a match to TRBD1. With 4 bases clipped from V and 6 bases from J, the junction kept 2 bases outside the gene matches. CDR1 is SQVTM and CDR2 is ANQGSEA in the germline V gene. This CDR3 has 12 residues.

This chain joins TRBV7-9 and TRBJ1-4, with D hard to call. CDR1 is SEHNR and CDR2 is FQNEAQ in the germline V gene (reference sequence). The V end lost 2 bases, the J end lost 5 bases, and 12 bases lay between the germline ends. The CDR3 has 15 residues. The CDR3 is CASSLLGSINEKLFF. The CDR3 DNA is TGTGCCAGCAGCTTACTAGGATCCATAAATGAAAAACTGTTTTTT.